Below, 14 T cell receptor beta chains from the same sample are listed, as sequenced in a study of technical replicates of blood from several donors. Clones were sequenced by immunoSEQ multiplex PCR, and TCRdb holds only the in-frame ones, with some missing. The table shows around 67,000 clones, with 95% to 96% occurring only once. Sequencing input: T cells isolated from PBMCs. The receptors here all came from a human donor in good health.

J is TRBJ2-7 and V is TRBV4-1; tentatively, D is TRBD2 (5 bases). CDR3 length equals 14 residues. V was trimmed by 1 base and J by 4 bases, leaving 11 bases between them. Germline CDR1 reads MGHRA; CDR2 reads YSYEKL. Here the CDR3 reads CASSQVLLAYEQYF. The CDR3, as DNA: TGCGCCAGCAGCCAAGTTCTCCTAGCTTACGAGCAGTACTTC.

This clone was counted once. This sequence joins TRBV19 and TRBJ2-7; TRBD2 matches at 9 bases. The germline V gene encodes CDR1 LNHDA and CDR2 SQIVND (reference sequence). The CDR3 is made up of 13 amino acids. The V segment lost 4 bases and the J segment 2 bases; nucleotides outside the gene matches: 0. CDR3 coding DNA: TGTGCCAGTAGTACTAGCGGGGCCTACGAGCAGTACTTC. Protein product: CASSTSGAYEQYF.

V is TRBV4-2 and J is TRBJ2-2, with a possible D match to TRBD1 (5 bases). V was cut by 3 bases and J by 6 bases, with 14 bases left in between. This CDR3 has 15 amino acids. CDR1 is LGHNA and CDR2 is YNFKEQ in the germline V gene. The CDR3 protein is CASSHQGKGAGELFF. The DNA for the CDR3 is TGTGCCAGCAGCCACCAGGGAAAAGGAGCCGGGGAGCTGTTTTTT.

The V and J genes are TRBV19 and TRBJ2-7, with 10 nucleotides matching TRBD2. J lost 5 bases, V lost 4 bases, and 5 bases had no gene match. Looked up from germline, CDR1 is LNHDA and CDR2 is SQIVND (reference sequence). The CDR3 loop spans 14 amino acids. The CDR3 nucleotides are TGTGCCAGTAGTAAAGCGGGAGGGCCCCACGAGCAGTACTTC. Protein product: CASSKAGGPHEQYF.

This clone came up once. The rearrangement uses TRBV19 and TRBJ2-7, with 7 bases that match TRBD1. Germline V gene sequence: CDR1 LNHDA, CDR2 SQIVND (reference sequence). With V trimmed by 5 bases and J by 2 bases, 0 bases remained unmatched. The CDR3 is 12 amino acids. CDR3 protein: CASSDRAYEQYF. For the CDR3, the DNA is TGTGCCAGTAGTGACAGGGCCTACGAGCAGTACTTC.

Remarks on this clone: A read error may produce the germline difference seen at one junction end. This sequence joins TRBV25-1 and TRBJ2-5; D remains unclear. The better agreement between TRBJ2-7 and the DNA end casts doubt on the J call. The CDR3 is made up of 11 amino acids. CDR1 is MGHDK, CDR2 SYGVNS, per germline. Here the CDR3 reads CASSVSNEQYF. DNA of the CDR3: TGTGCCAGCAGTGTCTCCAACGAGCAGTACTTC.

The genes are TRBV11-3 and TRBJ1-6; D is possibly TRBD1 (5 bases). This CDR3 comprises 19 residues. Trimming shortened V by 1 base and J by 14 bases, and 30 bases separated the two germline ends. Germline CDR1 SGHNT, CDR2 YENEEA. The CDR3 reads CASSLATTRASSLGGALHF. DNA of the CDR3: TGTGCCAGCAGCTTAGCCACTACAAGGGCCAGTAGTTTGGGGGGTGCCCTCCACTTT.

The chain combines TRBV10-3 with TRBJ2-2, with D tentatively TRBD1 (6 bases). Germline-derived CDR1 and CDR2 are ENHRY and SYGVKD. V was trimmed by 10 bases and J by 6 bases, leaving 15 bases between them. The CDR3 spans 13 residues. The CDR3 protein is CASHRDLAGELFF. The CDR3 region has the DNA TGTGCCAGCCACAGGGATCTAGCCGGGGAGCTGTTTTTT.

As for this clone: Germline is not matched at one junction end, which may reflect a read error. This sequence joins TRBV4-1 and TRBJ2-7; 8 nucleotides agree with TRBD2. Germline V lookup: CDR1 MGHRA, CDR2 YSYEKL. This CDR3 has 14 residues. The CDR3 DNA reads as TGCGCCAGCAGACAAGAAGCGGGAGTGGACGAGCAGTACTTC. It codes for CASRQEAGVDEQYF.

The CDR3 DNA is TGTGCCAGCAGCTCCGAAGGGGATGGCTACACCTTC. It specifies CASSSEGDGYTF. The rearrangement links TRBV28 to TRBJ1-2; a possible D gene is TRBD1 (5 bases). CDR3 length: 12 amino acids. CDR1 and CDR2 from the germline V gene are MDHEN and SYDVKM. V gave up 6 bases and J gave up 6 bases, with 11 bases separating them.

The chain has TRBV4-1 and TRBJ2-1; a weak D match, TRBD2 (5 bases). The CDR3 is 15 residues long. The ends were cut back, 0 bases at V and 4 bases at J, with 10 bases in the middle. Germline V gene sequence: CDR1 MGHRA, CDR2 YSYEKL. CDR3 DNA sequence: TGCGCCAGCAGCCAAGAACTAGGCAGGTACAATGAGCAGTTCTTC. This codes for CASSQELGRYNEQFF.

The V and J genes are TRBV6-5 and TRBJ1-1, with a tentative D call TRBD1 (6 bases). V was shortened by 2 bases and J by 3 bases, with 16 bases between the two germline ends. CDR3 length: 16 amino acids. The germline CDR1 and CDR2 sequences are MNHEY and SVGAGI. This chain's CDR3 is CASSYSGGGVDTEAFF. DNA for the CDR3: TGTGCCAGCAGTTACAGCGGGGGGGGCGTAGACACTGAAGCTTTCTTT.

The gene calls are TRBV10-2 and TRBJ2-1; 7 nucleotides match TRBD2. This CDR3 is 14 amino acids long. V trimming: 8 bases; J trimming: 1 base; junction bases outside the gene matches: 5. The germline V gene encodes CDR1 WSHSY and CDR2 SAAADI. CDR3: CASQPGGSYNEQFF. The CDR3 nucleotides read TGCGCCAGCCAGCCGGGGGGTTCCTACAATGAGCAGTTCTTC.

The genes are TRBV7-8 and TRBJ1-1; the D is unclear. V was shortened by 5 bases and J by 2 bases, with 15 bases between the two germline ends. CDR1 is SGHVS and CDR2 is FQNEAQ in the germline V gene. The CDR3 is 15 amino acids. This CDR3 reads CASSRRRTGNTEAFF. Written as DNA, the CDR3 is TGTGCCAGCAGCAGACGGAGGACGGGAAACACTGAAGCTTTCTTT. The full variable domain, completed using reference TRBV7-8 and TRBJ1-1, is GAGVSQSPRYKVAKRGQDVALRCDPISGHVSLFWYQQALGQGPEFLTYFQNEAQLDKSGLPSDRFFAERPEGSVSTLKIQRTQQEDSAVYLCASSRRRTGNTEAFFGQGTRLTVV.